This T cell receptor beta chain is from a study of Graves' ophthalmopathy and Graves' hyperthyroidism. V gave up 9 bases and J gave up 5 bases, with 16 bases separating them. The CDR3 is 13 amino acids. Per germline, CDR1 SNHLY and CDR2 FYNNEI. Study-wide results and limits: With a specificity of around 76% and a sensitivity of roughly 71%, the model predicted ophthalmopathy progression.

RNA served as the template for amplifying TCR beta CDR3 regions. In the first round, RT-PCR was carried out with HTBI primers, and a multiplex PCR formed the second round. TCRdb independently ran MiXCR on the multiplex PCR reads; one entry per CDR3 protein. The top ten hold roughly 44% of the sample, which has a few hundred thousand distinct CDR3 sequences, 20% to 25% seen once. Presentation of ophthalmopathy in the donors involved moderate-to-severe activity, CAS ≥3, NOSPECS ≥4 and a duration under 3 months. The study excluded patients with other autoimmune diseases, uncontrolled infections, pregnancy or lactation. Many counts were recorded for this clonotype. Its antigen is undetermined.

Specimen: peripheral blood. The clonotype was recovered from a woman between 45 and 65 years old with Graves' ophthalmopathy. V gene TRBV2 combines with J gene TRBJ1-1; D remains ambiguous. In nucleotides, the CDR3 is TGTGCCAGTACCACGGGGATGGGAACTGAAGCTTTCTTT. Protein: CASTTGMGTEAFF.